This is a list of T cell receptor beta chains from one sample in a study of shared clonotypes between healthy human individuals. Assay used: immunoSEQ multiplex PCR; TCRdb lists only in-frame clones, some missing. The data contain about 2.2 million clones, 90% to 95% of them singletons. Sequences were obtained from naive CD8+ T cells from PBMCs. The source of these receptors is a man between 18 and 29 years old in good health. Some clones in this sample may be carry-over from other donors' samples. CDR3s include the opening cysteine and the closing phenylalanine or tryptophan. Each record gives: CDR3 protein, clone size, V gene, J gene. Clone size appears in some rows only: once, few, many, or a class for an expanded clone.

cdr3_aa: CASSFRALNEKLFF
clone_size: .
v_call: TRBV27
j_call: TRBJ1-4

cdr3_aa: CASSLAGSDEQYF
clone_size: .
v_call: TRBV28
j_call: TRBJ2-7

cdr3_aa: CASATGLGTEAFF
clone_size: .
v_call: TRBV7-9
j_call: TRBJ1-1

cdr3_aa: CASSAGDRVGTEAFF
clone_size: .
v_call: TRBV5-1
j_call: TRBJ1-1

cdr3_aa: CASSRGAEVYEQYF
clone_size: .
v_call: TRBV7-9
j_call: TRBJ2-7

cdr3_aa: CASRADSGYGELFF
clone_size: .
v_call: TRBV6-5
j_call: TRBJ2-2

cdr3_aa: CASRDSGRADTQYF
clone_size: .
v_call: TRBV2
j_call: TRBJ2-3

cdr3_aa: CASSGLAVNNEQFF
clone_size: .
v_call: TRBV9
j_call: TRBJ2-1

cdr3_aa: CAIRVAATGTGRTGELFF
clone_size: .
v_call: TRBV10-3
j_call: TRBJ2-2

cdr3_aa: CASSPGTFLTDTQYF
clone_size: .
v_call: TRBV5-6
j_call: TRBJ2-3

cdr3_aa: CASSQSLGEQFF
clone_size: .
v_call: TRBV7-8
j_call: TRBJ2-1

cdr3_aa: CASSQVEGGYEQYF
clone_size: .
v_call: TRBV4-1
j_call: TRBJ2-7

cdr3_aa: CASIPVAGGPHEQYF
clone_size: .
v_call: TRBV27
j_call: TRBJ2-7

cdr3_aa: CASSTIAGGTETQYF
clone_size: .
v_call: TRBV25-1
j_call: TRBJ2-5

cdr3_aa: CASSPRSWGEASYEQYF
clone_size: .
v_call: TRBV7-9
j_call: TRBJ2-7

cdr3_aa: CASSEGILADSYEQYF
clone_size: .
v_call: TRBV9
j_call: TRBJ2-7

cdr3_aa: CATSRVRDLDYEQYF
clone_size: .
v_call: TRBV15
j_call: TRBJ2-7

cdr3_aa: CASSPSSGQTYEQYF
clone_size: .
v_call: TRBV28
j_call: TRBJ2-7

cdr3_aa: CASSESIGTRGTDTQYF
clone_size: .
v_call: TRBV10-1
j_call: TRBJ2-3

cdr3_aa: CASSIGASGPTDTQYF
clone_size: .
v_call: TRBV19
j_call: TRBJ2-3

cdr3_aa: CATRGGGQETQYF
clone_size: once
v_call: TRBV6-1
j_call: TRBJ2-5

cdr3_aa: CASIPGASRYTGELFF
clone_size: .
v_call: TRBV19
j_call: TRBJ2-2

cdr3_aa: CASSPEQGELFF
clone_size: .
v_call: TRBV7-9
j_call: TRBJ2-2

cdr3_aa: CASSESGTVLAKNIQYF
clone_size: .
v_call: TRBV6-1
j_call: TRBJ2-4

cdr3_aa: CASSLGDRREQYF
clone_size: .
v_call: TRBV7-2
j_call: TRBJ2-7

cdr3_aa: CASSLWSGTYSNQPQHF
clone_size: .
v_call: TRBV28
j_call: TRBJ1-5

cdr3_aa: CSVSGRDTEAFF
clone_size: .
v_call: TRBV29-1
j_call: TRBJ1-1

cdr3_aa: CASSLSMGSGANVLTF
clone_size: .
v_call: TRBV27
j_call: TRBJ2-6

cdr3_aa: CASSLVGGGRNQPQHF
clone_size: .
v_call: TRBV27
j_call: TRBJ1-5

cdr3_aa: CASSQGLTGRADEQYF
clone_size: once
v_call: TRBV4-1
j_call: TRBJ2-7

cdr3_aa: CASSLLDRAQETQYF
clone_size: .
v_call: TRBV7-6
j_call: TRBJ2-5

cdr3_aa: CASSLTGIFFADEQFF
clone_size: once
v_call: TRBV28
j_call: TRBJ2-1

cdr3_aa: CASSSRDSSYEQYF
clone_size: .
v_call: TRBV5-4
j_call: TRBJ2-7

cdr3_aa: CAGYFPSYEQYF
clone_size: .
v_call: TRBV12-2
j_call: TRBJ2-7

cdr3_aa: CASSETGNTIYF
clone_size: .
v_call: TRBV9
j_call: TRBJ1-3

cdr3_aa: CASRVQGYSGANVLTF
clone_size: .
v_call: TRBV28
j_call: TRBJ2-6

cdr3_aa: CASSQILKTSGSYEQYF
clone_size: .
v_call: TRBV4-1
j_call: TRBJ2-7

cdr3_aa: CASRPVGQETQYF
clone_size: .
v_call: TRBV4-1
j_call: TRBJ2-5

cdr3_aa: CASSKKTGPLDEQYF
clone_size: .
v_call: TRBV4-1
j_call: TRBJ2-7

cdr3_aa: CASTGLDYGYTF
clone_size: once
v_call: TRBV19
j_call: TRBJ1-2